This TCR beta chain is from a study of Ad26.COV2.S vaccination and SARS-CoV-2 variants. Study background: The authors gave Ad26.COV2.S intramuscularly, either once or twice 56 days apart. Regarding the study as a whole: Spike-specific TCR breadth was greater in vaccine than placebo recipients. Comparable non-spike TCR breadth was observed in vaccine and placebo recipients.

Treatment of the sample: about 20 received Ad26.COV2.S at low or high dose, single or two shots; several received placebo; per-sample allocation not given. All samples were drawn on day 63, counting from the first vaccine or placebo injection. Clones were read by immunoSEQ multiplex PCR, and TCRdb kept only the in-frame ones, dropping some. The top ten hold about 10% of the sample, which has hundreds of thousands of clones, 86% seen once. In the case of this clone: Its specificity is unknown.

The sequencing used peripheral blood, collected in a trial of Ad26.COV2.S vaccine versus placebo. This receptor was obtained from a person between 18 and 59 years old who received the Ad26.COV2.S COVID-19 vaccine or a placebo.

CDR3 in amino acids: CASSYTGLAPNTDTQYF. The CDR3 DNA follows: TGCGCCAGCAGCTATACTGGACTAGCGCCAAACACAGATACGCAGTATTTT. The rearrangement links TRBV4-3 to TRBJ2-3; TRBD2 agrees at 9 bases. Germline V gene data show CDR1 as LGHNA and CDR2 as YSLEER. This CDR3 contains 17 residues. Trimming cost V 5 bases and J 2 bases; bases outside gene matches: 11.